This T cell receptor beta chain was captured by sequencing in a study of glioma-infiltrating T cells after dendritic cell vaccination. Study-level information: Between about 2003 and 2013, patients got autologous tumor lysate-pulsed dendritic cell vaccines.

Measured with immunoSEQ multiplex PCR; TCRdb has only the in-frame clones, and not every one. The table shows some 100,000 clones, with over 75% occurring only once. Isocitrate dehydrogenase mutation was absent in all glioblastoma patients. Germline CDR1 MNHNS, CDR2 SASEGT. Trimming removed 1 base from V and 9 bases from J, with 9 bases in between. There are 12 residues in the CDR3. The chain uses TRBV6-1 and TRBJ2-5; D is possibly TRBD2 (5 bases). This receptor was taken from a human donor with glioblastoma. Material: blood, obtained before dendritic cell vaccination. The CDR3 nucleotides read TGTGCCAGCAGTGAAGGACCAGCGGCCCAGTACTTC. Amino acids: CASSEGPAAQYF.